This TCR beta chain came from a study of Ad26.COV2.S vaccination and SARS-CoV-2 variants. At the level of the study: In the study, Ad26.COV2.S was injected intramuscularly once, or twice 56 days apart. The study's findings and limits: The analyses of TCR breadth and depth may have understated the size of total T cell responses. Vaccine recipients posted higher spike-specific TCR breadth than their placebo counterparts.

This CDR3 region has 14 residues. J gave up 5 bases and V 5 bases, and 8 bases lay outside the gene matches. Germline lookup yields CDR1 MNHEY and CDR2 SVGEGT. As concerns this clone: Antigen specificity is unknown.

Generated by immunoSEQ multiplex PCR, the TCRdb table keeps only in-frame clones and is missing some. The data show about 330,000 clones, 90% seen once. Treatment reported: 15 to 20 received Ad26.COV2.S at low or high dose, single or two shots; roughly 5 received placebo; per-sample allocation not given. Sampling occurred on day 63 after the first vaccine or placebo injection. An adult of 18-55 years in Boston served as donor. The chain employs TRBV6-2 or TRBV6-3 and TRBJ2-7; 8 bases align to TRBD1. The specimen was peripheral blood, collected in a trial of Ad26.COV2.S vaccine versus placebo. This sequence originates from a person between 18 and 60 years old who received the Ad26.COV2.S COVID-19 vaccine or a placebo. The DNA of the CDR3 is TGTGCCAGCAGTAATTCAGGGGGCGCGGACGAGCAGTACTTC. Translation gives CASSNSGGADEQYF.